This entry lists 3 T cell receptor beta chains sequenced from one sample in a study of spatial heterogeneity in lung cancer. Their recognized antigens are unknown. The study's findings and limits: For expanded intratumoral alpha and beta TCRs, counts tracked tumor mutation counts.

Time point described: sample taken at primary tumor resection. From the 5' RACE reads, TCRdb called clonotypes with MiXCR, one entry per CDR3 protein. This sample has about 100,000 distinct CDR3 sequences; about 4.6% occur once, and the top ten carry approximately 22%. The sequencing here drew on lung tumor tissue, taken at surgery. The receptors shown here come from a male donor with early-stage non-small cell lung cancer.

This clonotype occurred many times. CDR3: CSARDSGHSTDTQYF. In nucleotides, the CDR3 is TGCAGTGCTAGAGATTCGGGGCACAGCACAGATACGCAGTATTTT. The chain has TRBV20-1 and TRBJ2-3; D may match TRBD1 or TRBD2 (5 bases each). CDR3 length equals 15 residues. Deletions cut 0 bases from V and 0 bases from J, with 10 bases between. Germline V CDR1 and CDR2: DFQATT, SNEGSKA (reference sequence).

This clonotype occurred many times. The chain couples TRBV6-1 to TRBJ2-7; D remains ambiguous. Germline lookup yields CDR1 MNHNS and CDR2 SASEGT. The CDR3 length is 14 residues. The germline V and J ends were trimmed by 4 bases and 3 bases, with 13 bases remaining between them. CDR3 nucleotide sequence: TGTGCCAGCAGTGTCGGCTACGGACGCTACGAGCAGTACTTC. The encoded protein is CASSVGYGRYEQYF.

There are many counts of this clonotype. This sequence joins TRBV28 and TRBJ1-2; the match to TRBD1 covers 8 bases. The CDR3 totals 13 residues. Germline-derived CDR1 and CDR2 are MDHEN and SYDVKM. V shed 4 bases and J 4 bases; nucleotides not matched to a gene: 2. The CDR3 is CASSYDRGYGYTF. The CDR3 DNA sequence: TGTGCCAGCAGTTACGACAGGGGCTATGGCTACACCTTC.